The next 5 T cell receptor beta chains were all read from a single sample in a study of blood T cell repertoires in COVID-19. Assay used: immunoSEQ multiplex PCR; TCRdb lists only in-frame clones, some missing. The repertoire holds 180,000 or so clones, approximately 85% seen once, with roughly 5% in the top ten. Input material: peripheral blood. The receptors were sampled from a woman older than 75 with acute or convalescent COVID-19.

The gene calls are TRBV5-1 and TRBJ1-1; 8 positions agree with TRBD1. Germline lookup yields CDR1 SGHRS and CDR2 YFSETQ. This CDR3 has 14 residues. The ends lost 0 bases at V and 5 bases at J; junction bases unmatched: 3. The CDR3 is CASSLEDRVTEAFF. In DNA form, the CDR3 reads TGCGCCAGCAGCTTGGAGGACAGGGTGACTGAAGCTTTCTTT.

The chain couples TRBV24-1 to TRBJ2-1, with 7 bases that match TRBD2. Unmatched junction bases numbered 4, after V lost 4 bases and J lost 8 bases. CDR1 KGHDR and CDR2 SFDVKD come from the germline V gene. This CDR3 is 13 amino acids long. The CDR3 here is CATSDSRGDEQFF. As DNA, the CDR3 is TGTGCCACCAGTGACTCCCGGGGGGATGAGCAGTTCTTC.

The chain employs TRBV7-9 and TRBJ1-1; 8 bases line up with TRBD1. V dropped 8 bases and J dropped 9; count of bases not matched to a gene: 8. Germline assignment: CDR1 SEHNR and CDR2 FQNEAQ (reference sequence). CDR3 length: 12 amino acids. In nucleotides, the CDR3 is TGTGCCAGCGGCCAACAGGGGGGTCAAGCTTTCTTT. Encoded protein: CASGQQGGQAFF.

This clone was seen once. As DNA, the CDR3 is TGCGCCAGCAGCCAAGGCCGGGGAGTGAACACCGGGGAGCTGTTTTTT. This gives the protein CASSQGRGVNTGELFF. V usage is TRBV4-1 and J usage is TRBJ2-2; a possible D gene is TRBD2 (5 bases). The V end lost 1 base, the J end lost 1 base, and 10 bases lay between the germline ends. Germline values: CDR1 MGHRA, CDR2 YSYEKL. The CDR3 totals 16 residues.

This chain's CDR3 is CASSRDRNYGYTF. The CDR3, as DNA: TGTGCCAGTAGTAGGGACAGAAATTATGGCTACACCTTC. This chain connects TRBV19 to TRBJ1-2, with 7 bases identical to TRBD1. The CDR3 covers 13 residues. J lost 5 bases, V lost 4 bases, and 4 bases had no gene match. CDR1 and CDR2 (germline): LNHDA, SQIVND (reference sequence).